Listed below are T cell receptor beta chains from one sample, sequenced in a study of OX40 agonist ivuxolimab in advanced cancers. TCRdb keeps only in-frame clones here, not all; method: immunoSEQ multiplex PCR. The sample lists about 32,000 clones; about 86% were seen once. Here the sequenced sample was CD4+ or CD8+ T cells sorted from blood, taken in a trial of the OX40 agonist ivuxolimab. These receptors originate from an adult with an advanced solid tumor such as melanoma, head and neck, liver or kidney cancer. Each CDR3 is given with its conserved first and last residue. The order of the fields is V gene, clone size, D gene, J gene, CDR3 DNA, CDR3 protein. D genes are given only for firm matches. Not every row has a clone size; where given, it reads once, few, many or a size class.

v_call: TRBV7-9
clone_size: NA
d_call: TRBD2
j_call: TRBJ2-7
cdr3_nt: TGTGCCAGCAGCGGAAGGACTAGTGGTTCCTACGAGCAGTACTTC
cdr3_aa: CASSGRTSGSYEQYF

v_call: TRBV5-6
clone_size: NA
d_call: TRBD1
j_call: TRBJ2-5
cdr3_nt: TGTGCCAGCAGCTTGACGGGACAGGGCGGGACCCAGTACTTC
cdr3_aa: CASSLTGQGGTQYF

v_call: TRBV4-1
clone_size: NA
d_call: TRBD1
j_call: TRBJ1-5
cdr3_nt: TGCGCCAGCAGCCAAATGGACAGGACCAATCAGCCCCAGCATTTT
cdr3_aa: CASSQMDRTNQPQHF

v_call: TRBV10-3
clone_size: NA
d_call: NA
j_call: TRBJ1-2
cdr3_nt: TGTGCCATCAGTGAGTCGACAGAGAACCTTTATGGCTACACCTTC
cdr3_aa: CAISESTENLYGYTF

v_call: TRBV28
clone_size: NA
d_call: NA
j_call: TRBJ2-6
cdr3_nt: TGTGCCAGCAGTTTGCCCCTCTTGGGGGCCAACGTCCTGACTTTC
cdr3_aa: CASSLPLLGANVLTF

v_call: TRBV6-1
clone_size: NA
d_call: NA
j_call: TRBJ1-5
cdr3_nt: TGTGCCAGCAGTGAAGGTATGCGGTCAGGTTGGGGCAATCAGCCCCAGCATTTT
cdr3_aa: CASSEGMRSGWGNQPQHF

v_call: TRBV29-1
clone_size: once
d_call: NA
j_call: TRBJ2-7
cdr3_nt: TGCAGCGTTGACGGCGGGATGGTCTACGAGCAGTACTTC
cdr3_aa: CSVDGGMVYEQYF

v_call: TRBV6-5
clone_size: NA
d_call: NA
j_call: TRBJ1-2
cdr3_nt: TGTGCCAGCAGCCAGGGGCTGGGAAACTATGGCTACACCTTC
cdr3_aa: CASSQGLGNYGYTF

v_call: TRBV7-3
clone_size: few
d_call: TRBD2
j_call: TRBJ2-1
cdr3_nt: TGTGCCAGCAGCTTAGGGGGAGGGGCCGCCTGGGATGAGCAGTTCTTC
cdr3_aa: CASSLGGGAAWDEQFF

v_call: TRBV6-5
clone_size: NA
d_call: TRBD1
j_call: TRBJ1-4
cdr3_nt: TGTGCCAGCAGTGGACTCCGGGACAGGGGTGAAAAACTGTTTTTT
cdr3_aa: CASSGLRDRGEKLFF

v_call: TRBV9
clone_size: NA
d_call: NA
j_call: TRBJ2-7
cdr3_nt: TGTGCCAGCAGCACCTGGGGGCCGGGGGACGAGCAGTACTTC
cdr3_aa: CASSTWGPGDEQYF

v_call: TRBV7-2
clone_size: NA
d_call: NA
j_call: TRBJ2-7
cdr3_nt: TGTGCCAGCAGCTTAGCGGGATTGGGTGGGGGCTACGAGCAGTACTTC
cdr3_aa: CASSLAGLGGGYEQYF

v_call: TRBV7-6
clone_size: NA
d_call: TRBD2
j_call: TRBJ2-2
cdr3_nt: TGTGCCAGCAGCCCTCGGACTAGCGTAACCGGGGAGCTGTTTTTT
cdr3_aa: CASSPRTSVTGELFF

v_call: TRBV28
clone_size: NA
d_call: TRBD2
j_call: TRBJ2-7
cdr3_nt: TGTGCCAGCAGTCCAACGGGACTAGGGTACGAGCAGTACTTC
cdr3_aa: CASSPTGLGYEQYF

v_call: TRBV28
clone_size: once
d_call: NA
j_call: TRBJ2-3
cdr3_nt: TGTGCCAGCAGCACTAGCAATTCGGGCGATACGCAGTATTTT
cdr3_aa: CASSTSNSGDTQYF

v_call: TRBV10-3
clone_size: NA
d_call: NA
j_call: TRBJ1-2
cdr3_nt: TGTGCCATCAGTGAGTCGTTGAGGGTGTCGGGCTATGGCTACACCTTC
cdr3_aa: CAISESLRVSGYGYTF

v_call: TRBV19
clone_size: once
d_call: TRBD1
j_call: TRBJ1-5
cdr3_nt: TGTGCCAGTAGTGCACGACAGGGGGCCGCGTATCAGCCCCAGCATTTT
cdr3_aa: CASSARQGAAYQPQHF

v_call: TRBV7-2
clone_size: once
d_call: NA
j_call: TRBJ1-2
cdr3_nt: TGTGCCAGCAGCTTAGAGGACTACTATGGCTACACCTTC
cdr3_aa: CASSLEDYYGYTF

v_call: TRBV4-1
clone_size: few
d_call: TRBD2
j_call: TRBJ2-1
cdr3_nt: TGCGCCAGCAGCCGCATTGAGACTAGCGGGAGGTCTAATGAGCAGTTCTTC
cdr3_aa: CASSRIETSGRSNEQFF

v_call: TRBV5-6
clone_size: NA
d_call: TRBD1
j_call: TRBJ2-1
cdr3_nt: TGTGCCAGCAGCCCGACAGGGGGCTTGGGAAATGAGCAGTTCTTC
cdr3_aa: CASSPTGGLGNEQFF

v_call: TRBV10-1
clone_size: NA
d_call: NA
j_call: TRBJ1-3
cdr3_nt: TGCGCCAGCAGTGAGGAGTACGGAAACACCATATATTTT
cdr3_aa: CASSEEYGNTIYF

v_call: TRBV19
clone_size: NA
d_call: TRBD2
j_call: TRBJ2-1
cdr3_nt: TGTGCCAGTCGCGGGGGGGCTTTAGAGCAGTTCTTC
cdr3_aa: CASRGGALEQFF

v_call: TRBV6-4
clone_size: NA
d_call: NA
j_call: TRBJ2-1
cdr3_nt: TGTGCCAGCAGCCAGGGAGGTATAGGATACAATGAGCAGTTCTTC
cdr3_aa: CASSQGGIGYNEQFF

v_call: TRBV9
clone_size: NA
d_call: NA
j_call: TRBJ1-5
cdr3_nt: TGTGCCAGCAGTCTGGACGGAGAAAATAGCAATCAGCCCCAGCATTTT
cdr3_aa: CASSLDGENSNQPQHF

v_call: TRBV9
clone_size: NA
d_call: TRBD2
j_call: TRBJ2-3
cdr3_nt: TGTGCCAGCAGCGTAGCTCCCCTAGCGGGAGGGGATACGCAGTATTTT
cdr3_aa: CASSVAPLAGGDTQYF

v_call: TRBV29-1
clone_size: NA
d_call: NA
j_call: TRBJ2-7
cdr3_nt: TGCAGCGTTGAAGGACTGAGCTACGAGCAGTACTTC
cdr3_aa: CSVEGLSYEQYF

v_call: TRBV6-5
clone_size: once
d_call: NA
j_call: TRBJ2-7
cdr3_nt: TGTGCCAGCAGCTTAAGTAACGGCGAGCAGTACTTC
cdr3_aa: CASSLSNGEQYF

v_call: TRBV10-1
clone_size: NA
d_call: NA
j_call: TRBJ2-7
cdr3_nt: TGCGCCAGCAGCGGGGCAGGGGCACATTCATACGAGCAGTACTTC
cdr3_aa: CASSGAGAHSYEQYF

v_call: TRBV18
clone_size: NA
d_call: TRBD2
j_call: TRBJ2-5
cdr3_nt: TGTGCCAGCTCGCAAGGACTAGCAGGGGAGACCCAGTACTTC
cdr3_aa: CASSQGLAGETQYF

v_call: TRBV28
clone_size: NA
d_call: NA
j_call: TRBJ2-7
cdr3_nt: TGTGCCAGCAGTTTAGAAGGCAGGCAGACCTCCTACGAGCAGTACTTC
cdr3_aa: CASSLEGRQTSYEQYF

v_call: TRBV19
clone_size: NA
d_call: NA
j_call: TRBJ1-2
cdr3_nt: TGTGCCAGTACCCCTTCGGACAGTATTAACTATGGCTACACCTTC
cdr3_aa: CASTPSDSINYGYTF

v_call: TRBV5-1
clone_size: NA
d_call: NA
j_call: TRBJ2-2
cdr3_nt: TGCGCCAGCAGCTTGCAAGGCACCGGGGAGCTGTTTTTT
cdr3_aa: CASSLQGTGELFF

v_call: TRBV28
clone_size: NA
d_call: NA
j_call: TRBJ2-2
cdr3_nt: TGTGCCAGCAGTTGGGGACAGAACACCGGGGAGCTGTTTTTT
cdr3_aa: CASSWGQNTGELFF

v_call: TRBV2
clone_size: once
d_call: NA
j_call: TRBJ1-1
cdr3_nt: TGTGCCAGCAGTCATGGACAGAACACTGAAGCTTTCTTT
cdr3_aa: CASSHGQNTEAFF

v_call: TRBV5-1
clone_size: NA
d_call: TRBD1
j_call: TRBJ1-5
cdr3_nt: TGCGCCAGCAGCCCCTGGACAGGGCCCAATCAGCCCCAGCATTTT
cdr3_aa: CASSPWTGPNQPQHF

v_call: TRBV11-2
clone_size: NA
d_call: NA
j_call: TRBJ1-1
cdr3_nt: TGTGCCAGCAGCTTAGGGAGGGGCCCAGCCAACACTGAAGCTTTCTTT
cdr3_aa: CASSLGRGPANTEAFF